These 13 T cell receptor beta chains share one sample of origin, sequenced in a study of T cell responses to AZD1222 COVID-19 vaccine. Here immunoSEQ multiplex PCR was the method, and the copy in TCRdb shows in-frame clones only, minus some. There are almost 80,000 clones in the sample; about 85% occur only once, and roughly 24% lies in the top ten. The input for sequencing was peripheral blood, taken on day 0 of AZD1222 vaccination. The receptors come from an adult in good health.

This sequence joins TRBV9 and TRBJ2-1, with a possible D match to TRBD1 (6 bases). The CDR3 extends over 14 amino acids. The V end lost 0 bases, the J end lost 6 bases, and 10 bases lay between the germline ends. Germline CDR1 and CDR2: SGDLS and YYNGEE. The CDR3 DNA reads TGTGCCAGCAGCGTAGAGGGGGAGCCCAATGAGCAGTTCTTC. Translating gives CASSVEGEPNEQFF.

The V and J genes are TRBV7-3 and TRBJ2-5, with 14 bases that match TRBD2. The CDR3 covers 16 residues. Losses at the gene ends were 2 bases for V and 8 bases for J; bases not matched to a gene: 7. CDR1 and CDR2 (germline): SGHTA, FQGTGA. CDR3 loop: CASSLEGTSGGFTQYF. The CDR3 region has the DNA TGTGCCAGCAGCTTAGAGGGGACTAGCGGGGGTTTTACCCAGTACTTC.

The CDR3 DNA reads as TGTGCCAGCAGCCACACCCCGTCCGGGGAACTTGAAAAACTGTTTTTT. As protein: CASSHTPSGELEKLFF. The J gene is TRBJ1-4, the V gene TRBV27; D uncertain. CDR1 is MNHEY and CDR2 is SMNVEV in the germline V gene (reference sequence). The CDR3 spans 16 residues. The V gene lost 6 bases and the J gene lost 7 bases, with 21 bases spanning the gap.

This rearrangement joins TRBV6-1 to TRBJ2-7, with TRBD2 identical over 11 bases. Germline V lookup: CDR1 MNHNS, CDR2 SASEGT. V lost 7 bases to trimming and J lost 2 bases; unmatched junction nucleotides: 7. CDR3 length equals 15 residues. CDR3 nucleotide sequence: TGTGCCAGCACCGAGGGACTAGCGGAGGCCTACGAGCAGTACTTC. Its translation: CASTEGLAEAYEQYF.

The rearrangement uses TRBV27 and TRBJ1-1, with 9 bases lining up with TRBD1. The CDR3 has 14 residues. The V and J ends lost 6 bases and 5 bases, in that order; junction bases with no gene match: 7. CDR1 is MNHEY, CDR2 SMNVEV, per germline (reference sequence). The CDR3 DNA reads TGTGCCAGCAGAACAGGGGGCGCGAGAACTGAAGCTTTCTTT. Residues: CASRTGGARTEAFF.

The chain is built from TRBV28 and TRBJ1-5; 7 nucleotides align to TRBD1. The CDR3 loop spans 16 amino acids. Germline loops: CDR1 MDHEN, CDR2 SYDVKM. Trimming cost V 2 bases and J 4 bases; bases outside gene matches: 8. The CDR3 loop is CASSLTGTVRNQPQHF. In DNA form, the CDR3 reads TGTGCCAGCAGTTTAACCGGGACAGTCCGGAATCAGCCCCAGCATTTT.

The CDR3 bases are TGTGCCAGCAGCTCCGGACAGACCACTGAAGCTTTCTTT. Its protein is CASSSGQTTEAFF. The chain recombines TRBV7-2 with TRBJ1-1, with D possibly being TRBD1 (6 bases). The ends were cut back, 4 bases at V and 4 bases at J, with 10 bases in the middle. The germline V gene encodes CDR1 SGHTA and CDR2 FQGNSA. The CDR3 extends over 13 amino acids. The full variable domain, rest sourced from reference TRBV7-2 and TRBJ1-1, is GAGVSQSPSNKVTEKGKDVELRCDPISGHTALYWYRQSLGQGLEFLIYFQGNSAPDKSGLPSDRFSAERTGGSVSTLTIQRTQQEDSAVYLCASSSGQTTEAFFGQGTRLTVV.

This clone was recorded only once. The genes are TRBV7-3 and TRBJ2-1, with 8 bases identical to TRBD1. The CDR3 loop spans 13 amino acids. The germline V gene encodes CDR1 SGHTA and CDR2 FQGTGA. With V trimmed by 5 bases and J by 4 bases, 1 base remained unmatched. Written as DNA, the CDR3 is TGTGCCAGCAGCCAGGGGGCGTACAATGAGCAGTTCTTC. It encodes CASSQGAYNEQFF.

The chain employs TRBV5-5 and TRBJ1-6; possible D gene TRBD1, 5 bases. Germline CDR1 SGHKS, CDR2 YYEKEE (reference sequence). V lost 3 bases and J 9 bases, leaving 13 bases between the germline ends. The CDR3 contains 14 residues. Here the CDR3 DNA reads TGTGCCAGCAGCTCCGGGACTCCTAGTTCACCCCTCCACTTT. It codes for CASSSGTPSSPLHF. Together with reference TRBV5-5 and TRBJ1-6, the CDR3 gives the full variable domain: DAGVTQSPTHLIKTRGQQVTLRCSPISGHKSVSWYQQVLGQGPQFIFQYYEKEERGRGNFPDRFSARQFPNYSSELNVNALLLGDSALYLCASSSGTPSSPLHFGNGTRLTVT.

This clone was seen only once. The rearrangement links TRBV4-1 to TRBJ2-1; D is unclear. The CDR3 runs 15 residues. The germline V gene has CDR1 MGHRA and CDR2 YSYEKL. The V gene lost 3 bases and the J gene lost 4 bases, with 13 bases spanning the gap. The chain's CDR3 is CASSQLMLSYNEQFF. Here the CDR3 DNA reads TGCGCCAGCAGCCAGCTCATGCTTTCTTACAATGAGCAGTTCTTC.

This chain uses TRBV11-2 with TRBJ1-4, with D tentatively TRBD1 (5 bases). This CDR3 comprises 15 residues. Trimming shortened V by 0 bases and J by 9 bases, and 14 bases separated the two germline ends. Germline V gene lookup returns CDR1 SGHAT and CDR2 FQNNGV. The CDR3: CASSLDTGPPKKLFF. CDR3 nucleotide sequence: TGTGCCAGCAGCTTAGATACAGGTCCGCCCAAAAAACTGTTTTTT.

This chain links TRBV6-6 with TRBJ2-7; no clear D gene. Germline lookup yields CDR1 MNHNY and CDR2 SVGAGI (reference sequence). Trimming removed 8 bases from V and 2 bases from J, with 16 bases in between. This CDR3 has 14 residues. The CDR3 here is CASVGTGAPYEQYF. Written as DNA, the CDR3 is TGTGCCAGCGTAGGAACCGGAGCACCCTACGAGCAGTACTTC.

This clone occurred a few times. The chain recombines TRBV18 with TRBJ1-1; D perhaps matches TRBD1 (5 bases). This CDR3 comprises 14 residues. CDR1 and CDR2 (germline): KGHSH, LQKENI. Trimming cost V 1 base and J 7 bases, with 13 bases left between them. The CDR3 is CASSPQGSRGEAFF. CDR3 nucleotides: TGTGCCAGCTCACCACAGGGCTCTAGGGGTGAAGCTTTCTTT.